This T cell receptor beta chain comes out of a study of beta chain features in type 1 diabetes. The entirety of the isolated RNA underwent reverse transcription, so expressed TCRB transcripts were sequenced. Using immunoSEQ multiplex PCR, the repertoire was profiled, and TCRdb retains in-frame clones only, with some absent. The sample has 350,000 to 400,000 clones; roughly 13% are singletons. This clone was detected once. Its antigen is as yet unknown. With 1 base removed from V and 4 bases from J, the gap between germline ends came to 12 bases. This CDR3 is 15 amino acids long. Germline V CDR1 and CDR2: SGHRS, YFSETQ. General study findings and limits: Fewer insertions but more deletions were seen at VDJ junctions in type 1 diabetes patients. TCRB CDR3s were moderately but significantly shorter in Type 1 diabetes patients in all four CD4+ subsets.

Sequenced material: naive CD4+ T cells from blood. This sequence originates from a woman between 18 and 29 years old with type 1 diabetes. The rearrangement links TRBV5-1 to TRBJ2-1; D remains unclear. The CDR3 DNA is TGCGCCAGCAGCTTGATTAAAGCACCTTACAATGAGCAGTTCTTC. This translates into CASSLIKAPYNEQFF.